The 5 T cell receptor beta chains in this list originate from one sample, sequenced in a study of T cells after yellow fever vaccination. One entry per CDR3 protein, called by TCRdb with MiXCR from the 5' RACE reads. There are some 320,000 distinct CDR3 sequences in the sample; about 8.7% occur only once, and approximately 18% lies in the top ten. The sequencing used PBMCs, collected on the day of the first yellow fever vaccination. The receptors were gathered from a man younger than 35 who received the YFV17D yellow fever vaccine.

The chain links TRBV12-3 or TRBV12-4 to TRBJ1-5; D is uncertain. The V end lost 8 bases, the J end lost 1 base, and 12 bases lay between the germline ends. This CDR3 has 14 residues. CDR3 in amino acids: CASGSGASNQPQHF. In DNA, the CDR3 is TGTGCCAGCGGATCAGGTGCGAGCAATCAGCCCCAGCATTTT.

A few counts support this clonotype. Written as DNA, the CDR3 is TGTGCCAGCAGCTTGGACAGGACCTCGGAAGAGACCCAGTACTTC. The encoded protein is CASSLDRTSEETQYF. The gene calls are TRBV5-5 and TRBJ2-5; D is perhaps TRBD1 (5 bases). V lost 0 bases and J lost 3, with 12 bases in between. Germline CDR1 is SGHKS and CDR2 is YYEKEE (reference sequence). CDR3 size: 15 residues. The full variable domain, rest sourced from reference TRBV5-5 and TRBJ2-5, is DAGVTQSPTHLIKTRGQQVTLRCSPISGHKSVSWYQQVLGQGPQFIFQYYEKEERGRGNFPDRFSARQFPNYSSELNVNALLLGDSALYLCASSLDRTSEETQYFGPGTRLLVL.

This clonotype was counted a single time. J is TRBJ1-5 and V is TRBV20-1; D may be TRBD1 (5 bases). The CDR3 covers 15 residues. The germline CDR1 and CDR2 sequences are DFQATT and SNEGSKA (reference sequence). CDR3 amino acids: CFSQSGGRGNQPQHF. CDR3 in DNA: TGCTTCTCCCAGTCCGGGGGAAGAGGCAATCAGCCCCAGCATTTT.

The V and J genes are TRBV7-2 and TRBJ1-5; TRBD1 might be the D (5 bases). The CDR3 is made up of 16 amino acids. The V gene's germline CDR1 is SGHTA and CDR2 FQGNSA. V lost 1 base and J lost 0, with 10 bases in between. CDR3 sequence: CASSLGDGYSNQPQHF. The CDR3 DNA sequence: TGTGCCAGCAGCTTAGGGGACGGTTATAGCAATCAGCCCCAGCATTTT.

This clonotype showed up many times. The rearrangement links TRBV29-1 to TRBJ2-1; D possibly corresponds to TRBD2 (6 bases). The V gene's germline CDR1 is SQVTM and CDR2 ANQGSEA. The V end lost 6 bases, the J end lost 6 bases, and 21 bases lay between the germline ends. This CDR3 spans 15 amino acids. The DNA for the CDR3 is TGCAGCGTGGCTACCTGGGACTCCCGCCCCAATGAGCAGTTCTTC. Translating gives CSVATWDSRPNEQFF.